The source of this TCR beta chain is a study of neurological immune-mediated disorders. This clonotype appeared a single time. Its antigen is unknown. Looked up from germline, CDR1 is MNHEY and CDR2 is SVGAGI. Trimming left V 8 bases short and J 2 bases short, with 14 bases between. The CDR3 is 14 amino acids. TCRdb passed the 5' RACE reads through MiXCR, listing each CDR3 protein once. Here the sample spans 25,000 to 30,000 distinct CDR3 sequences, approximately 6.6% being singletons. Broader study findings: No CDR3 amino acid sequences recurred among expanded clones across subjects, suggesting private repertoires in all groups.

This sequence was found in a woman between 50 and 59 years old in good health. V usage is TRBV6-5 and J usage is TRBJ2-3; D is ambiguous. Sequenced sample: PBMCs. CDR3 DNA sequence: TGTGCCAGCCACCGTCGTTCCTCCACAGATACGCAGTATTTT. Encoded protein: CASHRRSSTDTQYF.